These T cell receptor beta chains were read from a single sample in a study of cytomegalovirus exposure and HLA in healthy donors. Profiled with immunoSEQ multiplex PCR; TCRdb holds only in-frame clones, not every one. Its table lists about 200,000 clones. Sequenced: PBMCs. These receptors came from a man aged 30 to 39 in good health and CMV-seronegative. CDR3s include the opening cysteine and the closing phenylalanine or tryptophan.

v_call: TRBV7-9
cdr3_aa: CASSFRDIGHTQYF

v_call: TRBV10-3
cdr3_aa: CAISESGTGGSPLHF

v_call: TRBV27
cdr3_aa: CASSPASYQGWSGYTF

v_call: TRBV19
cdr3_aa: CASSIVGQQAFSYEQYF

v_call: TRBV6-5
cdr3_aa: CASSLLGGGSYEQYF

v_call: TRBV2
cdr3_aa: CASKELTGGTRETQYF

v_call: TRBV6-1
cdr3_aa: CASSPTSYEQYF

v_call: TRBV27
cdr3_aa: CASSTLTNIIGGYTF

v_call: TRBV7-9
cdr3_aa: CASSGSGGQNYGYTF

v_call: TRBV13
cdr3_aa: CASSFLSGGGETQYF

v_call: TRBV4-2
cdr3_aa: CASSQDYSYEQYF

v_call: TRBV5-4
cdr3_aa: CASRPHWDREFEAFF

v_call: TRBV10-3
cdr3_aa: CATRGGQETQYF

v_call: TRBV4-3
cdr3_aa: CASSQGAVSYNSPLHF

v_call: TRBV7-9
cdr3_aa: CASSPPGGYKTSYEQYF

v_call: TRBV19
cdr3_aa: CASTPGGASTDTQYF

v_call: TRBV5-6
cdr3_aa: CASSFYLAGAGADTQYF

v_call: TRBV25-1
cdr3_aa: CASRTGVLDGYTF

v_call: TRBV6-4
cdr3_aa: CASRASRQANTEAFF

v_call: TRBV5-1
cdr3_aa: CASSVTSGGTGYEQYF

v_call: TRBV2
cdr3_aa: CASRVDTRDQPQHF

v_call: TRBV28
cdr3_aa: CASSSFEAYYGYTF

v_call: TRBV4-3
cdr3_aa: CASSRVRQSSGNTIYF

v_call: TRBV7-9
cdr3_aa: CASSPNLLGSGQETQYF

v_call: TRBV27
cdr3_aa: CATSAGVQHYGYTF

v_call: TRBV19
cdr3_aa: CATTFGGGNNQPQHF

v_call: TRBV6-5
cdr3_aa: CASSWTGGSTDTQYF